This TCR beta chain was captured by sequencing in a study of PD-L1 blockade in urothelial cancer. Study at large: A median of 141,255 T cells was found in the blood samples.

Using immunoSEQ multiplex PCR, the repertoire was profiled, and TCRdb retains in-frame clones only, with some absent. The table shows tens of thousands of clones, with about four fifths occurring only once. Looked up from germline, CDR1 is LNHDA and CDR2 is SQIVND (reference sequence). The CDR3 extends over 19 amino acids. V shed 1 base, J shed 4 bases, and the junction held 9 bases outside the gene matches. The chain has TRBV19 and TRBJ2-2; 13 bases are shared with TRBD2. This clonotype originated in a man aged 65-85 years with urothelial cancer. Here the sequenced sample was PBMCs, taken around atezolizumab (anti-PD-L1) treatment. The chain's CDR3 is CASSIGGTSGIAGTGELFF. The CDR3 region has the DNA TGTGCCAGTAGTATAGGGGGGACTAGCGGGATTGCGGGCACCGGGGAGCTGTTTTTT. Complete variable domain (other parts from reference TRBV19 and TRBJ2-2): DGGITQSPKYLFRKEGQNVTLSCEQNLNHDAMYWYRQDPGQGLRLIYYSQIVNDFQKGDIAEGYSVSREKKESFPLTVTSAQKNPTAFYLCASSIGGTSGIAGTGELFFGEGSRLTVL.